This T cell receptor beta chain was obtained from a study of cytomegalovirus exposure and HLA in healthy donors. About the study: Unique TCRs from HLA-typed donors, 75 million to 100 million of them, were held in an early data release.

Study observations and caveats: Rarity held for most TCR sequences, but there were some public TCRs that occurred in many donors.

To note about this clone: Its matching antigen is unknown.

PCR involved 60 Vbeta and 13 Jbeta primers. The data were produced by immunoSEQ multiplex PCR, yet TCRdb's version contains in-frame clones alone and is incomplete. Seen here are 85,000 to 130,000 clones, less than 85% observed once, and the top ten hold approximately 3.6%. Per the germline V gene, CDR1 is SGHRS and CDR2 is YFSETQ. Deletions cut 7 bases from V and 3 bases from J, with 21 bases between. This CDR3 region has 16 residues. This rearrangement joins TRBV5-1 to TRBJ2-3; D might be TRBD1 (6 bases). This TCR came from a man aged 60-69 years in good health and CMV-seronegative. Sequenced material: PBMCs. DNA of the CDR3: TGCGCCAGCGGGTTTGCCGGGACACGTGGGACAGATACGCAGTATTTT. Its protein product is CASGFAGTRGTDTQYF.